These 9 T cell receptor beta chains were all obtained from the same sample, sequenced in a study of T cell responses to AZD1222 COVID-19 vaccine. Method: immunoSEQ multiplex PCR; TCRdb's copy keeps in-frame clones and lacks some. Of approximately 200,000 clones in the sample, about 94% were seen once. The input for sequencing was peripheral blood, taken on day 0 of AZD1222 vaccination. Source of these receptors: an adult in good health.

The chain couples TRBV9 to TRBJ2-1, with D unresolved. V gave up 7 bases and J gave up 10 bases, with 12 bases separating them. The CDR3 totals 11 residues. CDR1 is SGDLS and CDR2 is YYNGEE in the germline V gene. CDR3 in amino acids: CASRSGWEQFF. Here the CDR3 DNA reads TGTGCCAGCCGCTCCGGGTGGGAGCAGTTCTTC.

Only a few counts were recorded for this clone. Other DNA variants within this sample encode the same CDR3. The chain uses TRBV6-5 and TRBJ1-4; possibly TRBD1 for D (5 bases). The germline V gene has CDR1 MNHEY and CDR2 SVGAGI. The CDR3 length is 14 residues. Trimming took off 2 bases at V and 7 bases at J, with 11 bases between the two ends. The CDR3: CASSYGRVGEKLFF. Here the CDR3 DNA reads TGTGCCAGCAGTTACGGCAGGGTTGGTGAAAAACTGTTTTTT.

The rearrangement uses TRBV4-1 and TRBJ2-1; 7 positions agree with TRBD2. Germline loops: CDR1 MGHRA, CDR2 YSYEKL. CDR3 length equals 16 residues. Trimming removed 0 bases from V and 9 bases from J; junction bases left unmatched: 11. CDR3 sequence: CASSQESGGRLGEQFF. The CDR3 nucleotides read TGCGCCAGCAGCCAAGAATCTGGCGGGAGACTTGGTGAGCAGTTCTTC.

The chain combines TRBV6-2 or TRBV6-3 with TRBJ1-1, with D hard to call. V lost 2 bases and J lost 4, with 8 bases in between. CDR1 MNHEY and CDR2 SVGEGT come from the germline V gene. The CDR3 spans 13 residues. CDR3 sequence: CASSYGRGTEAFF. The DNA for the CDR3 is TGTGCCAGCAGTTACGGGCGAGGCACTGAAGCTTTCTTT.

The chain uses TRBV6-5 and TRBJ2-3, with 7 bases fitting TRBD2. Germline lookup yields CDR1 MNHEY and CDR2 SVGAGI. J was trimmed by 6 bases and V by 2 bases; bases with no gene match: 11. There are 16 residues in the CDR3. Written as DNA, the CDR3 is TGTGCCAGCAGTTACACTGCCCTAGCGGAAAGGGATACGCAGTATTTT. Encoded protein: CASSYTALAERDTQYF.

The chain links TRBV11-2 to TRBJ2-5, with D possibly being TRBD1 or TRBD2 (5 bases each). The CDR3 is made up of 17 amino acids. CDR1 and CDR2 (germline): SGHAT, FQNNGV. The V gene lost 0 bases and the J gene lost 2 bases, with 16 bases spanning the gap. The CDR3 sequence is CASSLDRGVGLQETQYF. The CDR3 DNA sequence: TGTGCCAGCAGCTTAGATCGAGGGGTCGGACTTCAAGAGACCCAGTACTTC.

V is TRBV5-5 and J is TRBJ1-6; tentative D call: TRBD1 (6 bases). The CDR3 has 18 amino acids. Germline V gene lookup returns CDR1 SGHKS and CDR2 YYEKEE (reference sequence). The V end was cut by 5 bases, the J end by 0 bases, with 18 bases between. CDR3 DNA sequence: TGTGCCAGCAGTCAGGACAGCGGGCTTAGCTCCTATAATTCACCCCTCCACTTT. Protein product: CASSQDSGLSSYNSPLHF. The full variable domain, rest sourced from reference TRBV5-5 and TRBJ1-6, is DAGVTQSPTHLIKTRGQQVTLRCSPISGHKSVSWYQQVLGQGPQFIFQYYEKEERGRGNFPDRFSARQFPNYSSELNVNALLLGDSALYLCASSQDSGLSSYNSPLHFGNGTRLTVT.

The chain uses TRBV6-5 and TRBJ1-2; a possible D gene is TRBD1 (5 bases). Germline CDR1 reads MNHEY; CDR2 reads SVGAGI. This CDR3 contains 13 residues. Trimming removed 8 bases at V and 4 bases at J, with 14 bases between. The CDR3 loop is CASGSPGSYGYTF. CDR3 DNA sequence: TGTGCCAGCGGTAGTCCAGGGTCCTATGGCTACACCTTC.

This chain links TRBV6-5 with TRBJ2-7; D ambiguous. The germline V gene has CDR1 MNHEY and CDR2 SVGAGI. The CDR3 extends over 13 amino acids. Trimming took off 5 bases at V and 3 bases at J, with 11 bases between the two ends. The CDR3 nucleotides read TGTGCCAGCAGTCCCATGGTCAGCTACGAGCAGTACTTC. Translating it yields CASSPMVSYEQYF.